A single sample gave rise to the 31 T cell receptor beta chains below, sequenced in a study of T cell changes during pregnancy in multiple sclerosis. TCRdb's copy holds only in-frame clones and misses some; the assay was immunoSEQ multiplex PCR. The sample has 23,000 or so clones, around nine tenths seen once. Sequencing was performed on CD8+ T cells from peripheral blood mononuclear cells, taken in the first trimester of pregnancy. Receptor source: a female donor in good health, enrolled as a control in a pregnancy study.

This clone was picked up one time. The V call is TRBV14, the J call TRBJ2-3, with TRBD2 matching 8 bases. CDR3 length equals 16 residues. The J segment lost 5 bases and the V segment lost 4 bases, leaving 11 bases of the junction unmatched. The germline V gene has CDR1 SGHDN and CDR2 FVKESK. In DNA, the CDR3 is TGTGCCAGCAGCCTTCAAGCGGGAGTGAGGGGAGATACGCAGTATTTT. Encoded protein: CASSLQAGVRGDTQYF.

This clone has just one count. The rearrangement links TRBV27 to TRBJ2-1; 7 bases align to TRBD2. V was pared by 3 bases and J by 7 bases, with 3 bases of the junction left unmatched. CDR3 length: 13 amino acids. Per the germline V gene, CDR1 is MNHEY and CDR2 is SMNVEV (reference sequence). CDR3 region: CASSFGTINEQFF. In nucleotides, the CDR3 is TGTGCCAGCAGTTTCGGGACTATAAATGAGCAGTTCTTC.

Notes on this clone: Other DNA sequences from this sample encode an identical CDR3 as well. The J gene is TRBJ2-7, the V gene TRBV9, with D maybe TRBD2 (6 bases). V shed 0 bases and J shed 0 bases, with 10 bases lying between them. The CDR3 consists of 15 residues. From germline, CDR1 is SGDLS and CDR2 YYNGEE. The CDR3 loop reads CASSVATGSSYEQYF. The CDR3 nucleotides read TGTGCCAGCAGCGTAGCTACCGGGAGCTCCTACGAGCAGTACTTC. Full variable domain (outside the CDR3, taken from reference TRBV9 and TRBJ2-7): DSGVTQTPKHLITATGQRVTLRCSPRSGDLSVYWYQQSLDQGLQFLIQYYNGEERAKGNILERFSAQQFPDLHSELNLSSLELGDSALYFCASSVATGSSYEQYFGPGTRLTVT.

The rearrangement joins TRBV19 to TRBJ1-4, with D possibly matching TRBD1 (6 bases). The CDR3 consists of 15 residues. The V and J ends lost 3 bases and 3 bases respectively, with 11 bases between them. CDR1 is LNHDA, CDR2 SQIVND, per germline (reference sequence). This CDR3 reads CASSIKGGANEKLFF. The CDR3 coding sequence is TGTGCCAGTAGTATTAAAGGGGGGGCTAATGAAAAACTGTTTTTT.

The V and J genes are TRBV5-8 and TRBJ2-7; TRBD2 agrees at 9 bases. Unmatched junction bases numbered 12, after V lost 6 bases and J lost 2 bases. The CDR3 runs 16 residues. Looked up from germline, CDR1 is SGHTS and CDR2 is YDEGEE. CDR3 sequence (DNA): TGTGCCAGCACCACCCGGCATGGCGGGAGGGCCTACGAGCAGTACTTC. It specifies CASTTRHGGRAYEQYF.

This clone was seen a single time. The gene calls are TRBV28 and TRBJ1-5, with D unclear. This CDR3 is built from 14 residues. The germline V gene encodes CDR1 MDHEN and CDR2 SYDVKM. Trimming stripped 1 base from V and 7 bases from J, with 11 bases between. Here the CDR3 reads CASSLSEWRQPQHF. DNA for the CDR3: TGTGCCAGCAGTTTATCGGAGTGGCGACAGCCCCAGCATTTT.

This clone was observed a handful of times. Within the sample, other DNA sequences also encode this same CDR3. The chain employs TRBV6-4 and TRBJ2-3; TRBD2 might be the D (6 bases). V was trimmed by 4 bases and J by 3 bases, leaving 11 bases between them. The germline V gene encodes CDR1 MRHNA and CDR2 SNTAGT. The CDR3 is 14 residues long. CDR3: CASSGGGATDTQYF. CDR3 nucleotides: TGTGCCAGCAGTGGGGGCGGGGCGACAGATACGCAGTATTTT.

This clone has just one count. The V gene is TRBV4-3, the J gene TRBJ2-6; D remains unclear. The ends were cut back, 0 bases at V and 0 bases at J, with 9 bases in the middle. This CDR3 has 17 residues. CDR1 and CDR2 from the germline V gene are LGHNA and YSLEER. The CDR3: CASSQEGSGSGANVLTF. As DNA, the CDR3 is TGCGCCAGCAGCCAAGAAGGATCAGGCTCTGGGGCCAACGTCCTGACTTTC.

The V gene is TRBV7-8, the J gene TRBJ2-5; D not resolved. The CDR3 is 14 amino acids. The V end was cut by 5 bases, the J end by 5 bases, with 15 bases between. CDR1 SGHVS and CDR2 FQNEAQ come from the germline V gene. The CDR3 spells CASSRTQSWETQYF. As DNA, the CDR3 is TGTGCCAGCAGCCGAACACAGTCGTGGGAGACCCAGTACTTC.

This chain joins TRBV18 and TRBJ2-6; D perhaps matches TRBD1 (5 bases). The CDR3 length is 18 residues. Trimming cost V 3 bases and J 2 bases, with 17 bases left between them. CDR1 is KGHSH and CDR2 is LQKENI in the germline V gene. The CDR3 DNA is TGTGCCAGCTCACCTTTTCAGGGTACCTTTGCTGGGGCCAACGTCCTGACTTTC. It is translated as CASSPFQGTFAGANVLTF.

The chain carries TRBV21-1 and TRBJ2-7; the table's D call of TRBD1 was not tested on the DNA. TRBV21-1 is annotated as a pseudogene. This CDR3 spans 14 amino acids. CDR3 nucleotides: TGTGCCAGCAGCAACCGGGACAGGACTTACGAGCAGTACTTC. Protein sequence: CASSNRDRTYEQYF.

This rearrangement joins TRBV4-1 to TRBJ2-4; 10 bases map to TRBD2. Unmatched junction bases numbered 15, after V lost 0 bases and J lost 4 bases. CDR3 length: 20 residues. Germline V gene lookup returns CDR1 MGHRA and CDR2 YSYEKL. The CDR3 reads CASSQDLVLAGGFYKNIQYF. In DNA form, the CDR3 reads TGCGCCAGCAGCCAAGATCTGGTGTTAGCGGGAGGTTTTTATAAAAACATTCAGTACTTC.

The genes are TRBV18 and TRBJ1-2; D not resolved. Germline-derived CDR1 and CDR2 are KGHSH and LQKENI. The germline V and J ends were trimmed by 10 bases and 3 bases, with 15 bases remaining between them. The CDR3 spans 13 residues. This CDR3 is CATQEENDYGYTF. The CDR3 DNA follows: TGTGCCACGCAGGAGGAAAACGACTATGGCTACACCTTC.

This clone was counted once. The chain uses TRBV10-2 and TRBJ1-2; TRBD1 is a possible D gene (5 bases). V was cut by 0 bases and J by 1 base, with 12 bases left in between. Germline assignment: CDR1 WSHSY and CDR2 SAAADI. This CDR3 has 16 amino acids. The CDR3, as DNA: TGCGCCAGCAGTGAGTCCCTACTCAGGGTTAACTATGGCTACACCTTC. Translation gives CASSESLLRVNYGYTF.

The rearrangement links TRBV28 to TRBJ2-7; 8 nucleotides match TRBD2. CDR1 and CDR2 from the germline V gene are MDHEN and SYDVKM. Trimming took 6 bases from V and 1 from J; bases not matched to a gene: 5. There are 14 residues in the CDR3. CDR3 nucleotides: TGTGCCAGCAGCCTAGAGCGGGAGTCCTACGAGCAGTACTTC. Translated, it gives CASSLERESYEQYF.

The chain is built from TRBV27 and TRBJ2-7, with TRBD2 matching 14 bases. Germline CDR1 and CDR2: MNHEY and SMNVEV (reference sequence). The CDR3 covers 15 residues. J lost 8 bases, V lost 7 bases, and 10 bases had no gene match. DNA of the CDR3: TGTGCCAGCACCCCTCCCGGGACTAGCGGGAGTCAGCAGTACTTC. Translation: CASTPPGTSGSQQYF.

The genes are TRBV10-3 and TRBJ1-5, with D perhaps matching TRBD1 (6 bases). The length of the CDR3 is 16 residues. Germline V gives CDR1 ENHRY, CDR2 SYGVKD. Trimming left V 0 bases short and J 6 bases short, with 15 bases between. The CDR3 protein is CAISESAGVDIQPQHF. The CDR3 nucleotides are TGTGCCATCAGTGAGTCGGCAGGGGTTGATATTCAGCCCCAGCATTTT.

This clone was counted only a few times. The chain has TRBV15 and TRBJ1-6; a weak D match, TRBD1 (5 bases). V lost 0 bases and J 10 bases, leaving 13 bases between the germline ends. The germline V gene has CDR1 LNHNV and CDR2 YYDKDF (reference sequence). There are 15 residues in the CDR3. As DNA, the CDR3 is TGTGCCACCAGCAGAGATAGGGGCGTTGGGTCACCCCTCCACTTT. It codes for CATSRDRGVGSPLHF.

A single count supports this clone. The chain has TRBV7-6 and TRBJ1-1, with 8 bases matching TRBD1. The germline V gene has CDR1 SGHVS and CDR2 FNYEAQ. Trimming at V came to 5 bases and at J to 0 bases, leaving 20 bases not matched to a gene. The CDR3 runs to 20 residues. The CDR3 is CASSQGSRQNHRGMNTEAFF. The CDR3 DNA sequence: TGTGCCAGCAGCCAGGGCTCAAGACAGAACCACAGGGGGATGAACACTGAAGCTTTCTTT.

J is TRBJ1-1 and V is TRBV4-2; maybe TRBD1 (6 bases). V lost 3 bases and J lost 3, with 11 bases in between. Looked up from germline, CDR1 is LGHNA and CDR2 is YNFKEQ. There are 14 residues in the CDR3. The CDR3 loop is CASSQAEGDTEAFF. Here the CDR3 DNA reads TGTGCCAGCAGCCAGGCCGAGGGGGACACTGAAGCTTTCTTT.

The rearrangement joins TRBV6-5 to TRBJ1-1; tentative D call: TRBD1 (5 bases). The V end was cut by 0 bases, the J end by 7 bases, with 9 bases between. CDR3 length: 13 amino acids. Germline values: CDR1 MNHEY, CDR2 SVGAGI. CDR3 loop: CASSYSQEFEAFF. In nucleotides, the CDR3 is TGTGCCAGCAGTTACTCACAGGAATTTGAAGCTTTCTTT.

This chain links TRBV6-1 with TRBJ2-3; 10 bases match TRBD1. After removal of 4 bases from V and 5 bases from J, the junction contained 3 bases not matched to a gene. CDR3 length: 14 amino acids. The germline V gene encodes CDR1 MNHNS and CDR2 SASEGT. In nucleotides, the CDR3 is TGTGCCAGCAGTGCGGGACAGGGGCTAGATACGCAGTATTTT. Translation gives CASSAGQGLDTQYF.

Comment on this clone: At the DNA level, this CDR3 is encoded by other sequences in the same sample as well. V gene TRBV27 combines with J gene TRBJ2-3; TRBD1 might be the D (6 bases). The germline V and J ends were trimmed by 5 bases and 0 bases, with 9 bases remaining between them. The CDR3 runs to 14 residues. The germline gives CDR1 MNHEY, CDR2 SMNVEV (reference sequence). Here the CDR3 reads CASSGGASTDTQYF. The CDR3 DNA is TGTGCCAGCAGTGGGGGCGCTAGCACAGATACGCAGTATTTT.

This rearrangement joins TRBV4-1 to TRBJ2-2; TRBD2 is a possible D gene (5 bases). CDR3 length: 14 residues. Per germline, CDR1 MGHRA and CDR2 YSYEKL. Trimming took off 3 bases at V and 6 bases at J, with 11 bases between the two ends. The CDR3 sequence: CASSQERVPGELFF. The CDR3 DNA reads TGCGCCAGCAGCCAGGAGAGGGTTCCCGGGGAGCTGTTTTTT.

The chain recombines TRBV6-5 with TRBJ1-2; tentative D call: TRBD1 (6 bases). CDR3 length: 13 residues. V was cut by 5 bases and J by 4 bases, with 11 bases left in between. Per the germline V gene, CDR1 is MNHEY and CDR2 is SVGAGI. The CDR3 is CASSPTGVYGYTF. CDR3 DNA sequence: TGTGCCAGCAGTCCGACAGGTGTCTATGGCTACACCTTC.

The J gene is TRBJ1-5, the V gene TRBV28, with 7 bases identical to TRBD1. The CDR3 length is 13 residues. J was trimmed by 4 bases and V by 8 bases; bases with no gene match: 5. The germline V gene encodes CDR1 MDHEN and CDR2 SYDVKM. CDR3 DNA: TGTGCCAGCCAATACAGGGGTAATCAGCCCCAGCATTTT. Translating gives CASQYRGNQPQHF.

This chain links TRBV19 with TRBJ1-5; D unresolved. The V gene lost 3 bases and the J gene lost 6 bases, with 15 bases spanning the gap. Germline CDR1 LNHDA, CDR2 SQIVND (reference sequence). CDR3 length: 15 residues. The CDR3 region has the DNA TGTGCCAGTAGTATCATTTTTGGCGGTTTTCAGCCCCAGCATTTT. This codes for CASSIIFGGFQPQHF. The full variable domain, with the rest looked up from reference TRBV19 and TRBJ1-5, is DGGITQSPKYLFRKEGQNVTLSCEQNLNHDAMYWYRQDPGQGLRLIYYSQIVNDFQKGDIAEGYSVSREKKESFPLTVTSAQKNPTAFYLCASSIIFGGFQPQHFGDGTRLSIL.

The chain has TRBV14 and TRBJ1-4, with unresolved D. V dropped 0 bases and J dropped 0 bases, with 11 bases sitting between them. The length of the CDR3 is 17 residues. CDR1 SGHDN and CDR2 FVKESK come from the germline V gene. The CDR3 DNA is TGTGCCAGCAGCCAAGAGATGGCCTTGGCAACTAATGAAAAACTGTTTTTT. This gives the protein CASSQEMALATNEKLFF.

With regard to this clone: Distinct nucleotide sequences in the sample also encode this CDR3. The J gene is TRBJ1-5, the V gene TRBV27; D is undetermined. V lost 3 bases and J 0 bases, leaving 9 bases between the germline ends. The length of the CDR3 is 15 residues. Germline assignment: CDR1 MNHEY and CDR2 SMNVEV (reference sequence). The CDR3 protein is CASSFGGYSNQPQHF. CDR3 bases: TGTGCCAGCAGTTTTGGCGGATATAGCAATCAGCCCCAGCATTTT.

The chain employs TRBV18 and TRBJ2-7; D remains ambiguous. Looked up from germline, CDR1 is KGHSH and CDR2 is LQKENI. The CDR3 is 17 amino acids. Between the trimmed V and J ends, which lost 1 base and 0 bases, there was a span of 16 bases. DNA of the CDR3: TGTGCCAGCTCACCACTCGGCGGTCCCGCTACCTCCTACGAGCAGTACTTC. It specifies CASSPLGGPATSYEQYF.

The rearrangement uses TRBV6-5 and TRBJ1-1, with 10 bases lining up with TRBD1. The CDR3 has 16 amino acids. Germline loops: CDR1 MNHEY, CDR2 SVGAGI. V was clipped by 1 base and J by 6 bases; unmatched bases: 8. The CDR3 coding sequence is TGTGCCAGCAGTTACTTACCGGGACAGGGGTTGTCTGAAGCTTTCTTT. It specifies CASSYLPGQGLSEAFF.